The 26 T cell receptor beta chains below come from one sample, sequenced in a study of patients and donors after allogeneic stem cell transplantation. TCRdb reprocessed the RT-PCR reads with MiXCR, giving one entry per CDR3 protein. The repertoire holds 800,000 to 1,000,000 distinct CDR3 sequences, with 15% to 20% as singletons. Sequencing was carried out using blood, either unsorted or a sorted T cell fraction (not recorded which). The receptors come from a human donor who was either an allogeneic HSCT recipient or a stem cell or donor lymphocyte infusion donor (not recorded which). It is not recorded whose cells these are; they may come from a transplant donor.

This clonotype was seen only a few times. V gene TRBV6-2 or TRBV6-3 combines with J gene TRBJ2-1, with D possibly TRBD1 on 6 matching bases. The CDR3 runs 18 residues. Looked up from germline, CDR1 is MNHEY and CDR2 is SVGEGT. V was trimmed by 4 bases and J by 9 bases, leaving 28 bases between them. CDR3 sequence: CASSSLQHRDTRQGEQFF. DNA for the CDR3: TGTGCCAGCAGTTCCCTCCAACACCGGGACACTCGCCAGGGTGAGCAGTTCTTC.

The CDR3 loop is CASKGQGHYNEQFF. CDR3 bases: TGTGCCAGCAAAGGACAGGGCCACTACAATGAGCAGTTCTTC. The chain combines TRBV28 with TRBJ2-1, with 8 bases fitting TRBD1. The CDR3 sequence is 14 residues long. Per germline, CDR1 MDHEN and CDR2 SYDVKM. Trimming took 7 bases from V and 3 from J; bases not matched to a gene: 5.

This clonotype turned up a few times. The gene calls are TRBV10-3 and TRBJ2-1; the D is unclear. Trimming pared 3 bases from V and 0 bases from J, leaving 6 bases between. CDR3 length: 14 amino acids. CDR1 ENHRY and CDR2 SYGVKD come from the germline V gene. CDR3 bases: TGTGCCATCAGTGACACCCGCTCCTACAATGAGCAGTTCTTC. Protein product: CAISDTRSYNEQFF.

This clonotype has just one count. This chain connects TRBV7-8 to TRBJ2-1; 10 positions match TRBD2. The CDR3 loop spans 16 amino acids. Germline V lookup: CDR1 SGHVS, CDR2 FQNEAQ. V gave up 4 bases and J gave up 5 bases; unmatched junction bases: 8. The CDR3 DNA reads as TGTGCCAGCAGCTACGGGGCAGGACTAGCGGACAATGAGCAGTTCTTC. Encoded protein: CASSYGAGLADNEQFF.

The table lists this clonotype with a few counts. The V call is TRBV20-1, the J call TRBJ1-1; TRBD1 aligns across 9 bases. The V and J ends lost 5 bases and 8 bases, in that order; junction bases with no gene match: 12. The CDR3 loop spans 14 amino acids. Germline values: CDR1 DFQATT, CDR2 SNEGSKA (reference sequence). CDR3 protein: CSASNRGHYSEAFF. The CDR3 DNA sequence: TGCAGTGCTTCCAACAGGGGGCATTATTCCGAAGCTTTCTTT.

The chain links TRBV7-9 to TRBJ2-2; 12 bases line up with TRBD2. The CDR3 is made up of 16 amino acids. The germline CDR1 and CDR2 sequences are SEHNR and FQNEAQ (reference sequence). V gave up 4 bases and J gave up 6 bases; unmatched junction bases: 6. This chain's CDR3 is CASSSRLAGEPGELFF. CDR3 DNA: TGTGCCAGCAGCTCCCGACTAGCGGGAGAGCCCGGGGAGCTGTTTTTT.

V gene TRBV11-2 combines with J gene TRBJ2-5; D not certain. The CDR3 length is 12 residues. Trimming stripped 5 bases from V and 5 bases from J, with 9 bases between. Germline loops: CDR1 SGHAT, CDR2 FQNNGV. CDR3 sequence reads: CASSPSTETQYF. In nucleotides, the CDR3 is TGTGCCAGCAGCCCAAGCACGGAGACCCAGTACTTC.

This clonotype was counted many times. The chain joins TRBV12-3 or TRBV12-4 to TRBJ2-7, with 12 bases fitting TRBD2. CDR3 length equals 13 residues. V shed 6 bases and J 6 bases; nucleotides not matched to a gene: 3. Here the CDR3 reads CASSGLAGFEQYF. CDR3 DNA sequence: TGTGCCAGCAGCGGACTAGCGGGGTTCGAGCAGTACTTC.

This clonotype was counted between two and nine times. The chain has TRBV20-1 and TRBJ1-1, with a tentative D call TRBD1 (6 bases). Germline V gene lookup returns CDR1 DFQATT and CDR2 SNEGSKA (reference sequence). The CDR3 is made up of 14 amino acids. V gave up 3 bases and J gave up 5 bases, with 16 bases separating them. CDR3 region: CSASGGLVGTEAFF. CDR3 DNA: TGCAGTGCTAGCGGGGGGCTTGTGGGGACTGAAGCTTTCTTT.

This clonotype appeared a few times. The chain couples TRBV6-1 to TRBJ1-1; D remains ambiguous. Between the trimmed V and J ends, which lost 5 bases and 2 bases, there was a span of 9 bases. The CDR3 sequence is 13 residues long. Per germline, CDR1 MNHNS and CDR2 SASEGT. This CDR3 is CASSRYTNTEAFF. The CDR3 DNA reads as TGTGCCAGCAGTCGGTACACCAACACTGAAGCTTTCTTT.

In its sample, this clonotype was seen a few times. The chain employs TRBV12-3 or TRBV12-4 and TRBJ1-1, with 8 bases matching TRBD1. CDR3 length equals 15 residues. Trimming cost V 1 base and J 6 bases; bases outside gene matches: 7. The CDR3 DNA reads as TGTGCCAGCAGTTTAGGGCAGGGGGCGTATCCTGAAGCTTTCTTT. It specifies CASSLGQGAYPEAFF.

The CDR3 loop reads CSARGQGGYGYTF. The CDR3 coding sequence is TGCAGTGCTAGGGGACAGGGAGGCTATGGCTACACCTTC. V usage is TRBV20-1 and J usage is TRBJ1-2; TRBD1 matches 9 bases. The V gene's germline CDR1 is DFQATT and CDR2 SNEGSKA (reference sequence). The CDR3 runs to 13 residues. The trim removed 3 bases at V and 4 bases at J, leaving 3 bases unmatched.

This clonotype was found a few times. J is TRBJ2-7 and V is TRBV12-3 or TRBV12-4; D possibly corresponds to TRBD1 (5 bases). Trimming removed 6 bases from V and 1 base from J, with 13 bases in between. The CDR3 sequence is 14 residues long. CDR3 protein: CASSVKHRSYEQYF. Here the CDR3 DNA reads TGTGCCAGCAGCGTCAAGCACAGGTCCTACGAGCAGTACTTC.

This sequence joins TRBV15 and TRBJ2-1; tentative D call: TRBD2 (6 bases). With 0 bases removed from V and 0 bases from J, the gap between germline ends came to 12 bases. CDR1 and CDR2 from the germline V gene are LNHNV and YYDKDF (reference sequence). CDR3 length equals 17 residues. The CDR3 nucleotides are TGTGCCACCAGCAGAGATTATTCCGGGGGCTCCTACAATGAGCAGTTCTTC. Its translation: CATSRDYSGGSYNEQFF. The complete variable domain, with remaining parts taken from reference TRBV15 and TRBJ2-1, reads DAMVIQNPRYQVTQFGKPVTLSCSQTLNHNVMYWYQQKSSQAPKLLFHYYDKDFNNEADTPDNFQSRRPNTSFCFLDIRSPGLGDTAMYLCATSRDYSGGSYNEQFFGPGTRLTVL.

The chain has TRBV6-4 and TRBJ2-1; D could derive from TRBD1 or TRBD2 (5 bases each). The CDR3 is 15 amino acids. Germline V gene sequence: CDR1 MRHNA, CDR2 SNTAGT. V lost 8 bases to trimming and J lost 0 bases, with 14 bases between them. Here the CDR3 DNA reads TGTGCCAGCTCCTATGAGGGGACCTCCTACAATGAGCAGTTCTTC. Translation: CASSYEGTSYNEQFF.

The chain is built from TRBV20-1 and TRBJ1-3, with TRBD1 matching 8 bases. The length of the CDR3 is 14 residues. Germline V gene lookup returns CDR1 DFQATT and CDR2 SNEGSKA (reference sequence). J lost 5 bases, V lost 3 bases, and 6 bases had no gene match. CDR3 loop: CSARDRDSRNTIYF. CDR3 in DNA: TGCAGTGCTAGGGACAGGGATTCGAGAAACACCATATATTTT.

The CDR3 loop is CATSRDGAGLLNTEAFF. The CDR3 DNA follows: TGTGCCACCAGCAGAGATGGCGCAGGCCTTTTGAACACTGAAGCTTTCTTT. The chain joins TRBV15 to TRBJ1-1; D remains unclear. Germline CDR1 and CDR2: LNHNV and YYDKDF (reference sequence). Trimming left V 0 bases short and J 0 bases short, with 14 bases between. The CDR3 is 17 amino acids.

This clonotype has more than one count but fewer than ten. The chain combines TRBV3-1 with TRBJ2-5; no firm D call. Trimming shortened V by 4 bases and J by 11 bases, and 14 bases separated the two germline ends. The germline V gene has CDR1 LGHDT and CDR2 YNNKEL (reference sequence). The CDR3 is 12 amino acids. The chain's CDR3 is CASSPSRTKQYF. In DNA form, the CDR3 reads TGTGCCAGCAGCCCTTCCCGGACGAAACAGTACTTC.

The V gene is TRBV2, the J gene TRBJ2-3, with 7 bases lining up with TRBD2. Trimming at V came to 5 bases and at J to 7 bases, leaving 3 bases not matched to a gene. Per the germline V gene, CDR1 is SNHLY and CDR2 is FYNNEI. The CDR3 consists of 12 residues. The DNA for the CDR3 is TGTGCCAGCAGTCCACTAGCGAATACGCAGTATTTT. It yields the protein CASSPLANTQYF.

This clonotype turned up a few times. V and J are TRBV30 and TRBJ2-3; D might be TRBD2 (5 bases). Germline CDR1 is GTSNPN and CDR2 is SVGIG (reference sequence). The CDR3 spans 14 residues. V lost 0 bases and J lost 1, with 8 bases in between. CDR3 sequence reads: CAWSVMGGTDTQYF. As DNA, the CDR3 is TGTGCCTGGAGTGTGATGGGAGGCACAGATACGCAGTATTTT.

This rearrangement joins TRBV9 to TRBJ2-3; no reliable D call. Germline V gene sequence: CDR1 SGDLS, CDR2 YYNGEE. V shed 0 bases and J shed 9 bases, with 8 bases lying between them. The CDR3 is 12 residues long. Here the CDR3 DNA reads TGTGCCAGCAGCGTAGAGGACGGAACGCAGTATTTT. This codes for CASSVEDGTQYF.

The table lists this clonotype with a few counts. V gene TRBV7-2 combines with J gene TRBJ1-5, with D hard to call. The CDR3 contains 16 residues. Per the germline V gene, CDR1 is SGHTA and CDR2 is FQGNSA. V was pared by 1 base and J by 0 bases, with 10 bases between. CDR3: CASSLDGRFSNQPQHF. DNA for the CDR3: TGTGCCAGCAGCTTAGATGGGCGGTTTAGCAATCAGCCCCAGCATTTT. Combining the CDR3 with reference TRBV7-2 and TRBJ1-5 gives the whole variable domain GAGVSQSPSNKVTEKGKDVELRCDPISGHTALYWYRQSLGQGLEFLIYFQGNSAPDKSGLPSDRFSAERTGGSVSTLTIQRTQQEDSAVYLCASSLDGRFSNQPQHFGDGTRLSIL.

The V gene is TRBV3-1, the J gene TRBJ1-1; TRBD1 agrees at 9 bases. This CDR3 contains 17 residues. Germline V gene data show CDR1 as LGHDT and CDR2 as YNNKEL (reference sequence). The ends lost 5 bases at V and 0 bases at J; junction bases unmatched: 10. CDR3 residues: CASSTGQGTLMNTEAFF. DNA for the CDR3: TGTGCCAGCAGCACGGGACAGGGAACATTAATGAACACTGAAGCTTTCTTT.

This clonotype appeared a few times. The rearrangement links TRBV7-9 to TRBJ1-4; no clear D gene. Trimming took 0 bases from V and 8 from J, leaving 16 bases between them. Germline CDR1 reads SEHNR; CDR2 reads FQNEAQ (reference sequence). The CDR3 is made up of 16 amino acids. CDR3 bases: TGTGCCAGCAGCTTAGCGTCTATTCGAGTAGACGAAAAACTGTTTTTT. This gives the protein CASSLASIRVDEKLFF.

CDR3 protein: CSARDRREALSYNEQFF. The CDR3 DNA is TGCAGTGCTAGAGATCGGAGGGAGGCCCTCTCCTACAATGAGCAGTTCTTC. The genes are TRBV20-1 and TRBJ2-1, with a weak D call TRBD2 (6 bases). The CDR3 contains 17 residues. CDR1 and CDR2 (germline): DFQATT, SNEGSKA (reference sequence). Trimming shortened V by 0 bases and J by 0 bases, and 15 bases separated the two germline ends.

The rearrangement links TRBV6-5 to TRBJ1-1; TRBD1 matches at 8 bases. Trimming at V came to 4 bases and at J to 3 bases, leaving 7 bases not matched to a gene. The CDR3 consists of 15 residues. The germline V gene has CDR1 MNHEY and CDR2 SVGAGI. The CDR3 here is CASSSPQGADTEAFF. CDR3 nucleotide sequence: TGTGCCAGCAGTTCGCCTCAGGGGGCTGACACTGAAGCTTTCTTT.